The clone carrying this T cell receptor beta chain was seen repeatedly, ten times or more. Antigen unknown. This specimen belongs to a study of T cells in Graves' hyperthyroidism and ophthalmopathy. Whole-study context: Peripheral blood was obtained at initial diagnosis, preceding any treatment.

Researchers amplified the TCR beta CDR3 regions from RNA transcripts. When the TCR CDR3 underwent first-round RT-PCR, the HTBI primer set was used. TCRdb analysed the multiplex PCR reads with MiXCR anew, one entry per CDR3 protein. Found here are nearly 250,000 distinct CDR3 sequences, over 15% of them singletons; the top ten hold around 28%. Germline-derived CDR1 and CDR2 are MDHEN and SYDVKM. This CDR3 has 13 residues. V dropped 6 bases and J dropped 1 base, with 8 bases sitting between them. Study-wide findings and caveats: Before onset, by a median of 6.5 months, the model predicted ophthalmopathy.

Diagnoses used clinical symptoms, serum thyroxine and TRAb, thyroid ultrasound and orbital computed tomography. Sequencing was done on a sample of blood. This chain uses TRBV28 with TRBJ2-3; possibly TRBD1 for D (6 bases). This sequence originates from a woman aged 18 to 35 with Graves' ophthalmopathy. The CDR3 reads CASRGAGTDTQYF. The CDR3 nucleotides are TGTGCCAGCAGGGGGGCGGGCACAGATACGCAGTATTTT.